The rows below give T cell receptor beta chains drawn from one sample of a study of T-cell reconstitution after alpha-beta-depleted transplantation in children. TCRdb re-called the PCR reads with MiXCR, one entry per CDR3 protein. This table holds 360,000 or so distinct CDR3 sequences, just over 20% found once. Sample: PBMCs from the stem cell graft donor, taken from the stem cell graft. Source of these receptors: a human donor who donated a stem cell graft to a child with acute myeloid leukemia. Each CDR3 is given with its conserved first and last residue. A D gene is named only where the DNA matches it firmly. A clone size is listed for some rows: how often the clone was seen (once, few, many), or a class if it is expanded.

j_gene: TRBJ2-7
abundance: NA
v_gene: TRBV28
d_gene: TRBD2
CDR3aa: CASSLVGLAREQYF
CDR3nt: TGTGCCAGCAGTTTGGTCGGACTAGCGCGGGAGCAGTACTTC

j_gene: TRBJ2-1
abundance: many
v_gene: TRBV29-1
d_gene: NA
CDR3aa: CSVGDNEQFF
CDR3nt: TGCAGCGTTGGTGACAATGAGCAGTTCTTC

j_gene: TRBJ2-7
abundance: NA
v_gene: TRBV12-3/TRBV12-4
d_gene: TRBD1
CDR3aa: CASSFSGGPYEQYF
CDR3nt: TGTGCCAGCAGTTTTTCAGGGGGCCCCTACGAGCAGTACTTC

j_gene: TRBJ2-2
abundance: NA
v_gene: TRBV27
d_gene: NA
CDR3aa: CASRAIADTGELFF
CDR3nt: TGTGCCAGCAGGGCAATCGCGGACACCGGGGAGCTGTTTTTT

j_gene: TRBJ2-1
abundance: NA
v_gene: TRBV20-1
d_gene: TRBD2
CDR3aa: CSARRLAGVWEQFF
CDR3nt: TGCAGTGCCCGGAGGCTAGCGGGAGTTTGGGAGCAGTTCTTC

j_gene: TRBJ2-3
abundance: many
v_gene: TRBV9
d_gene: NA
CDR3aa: CASSVGHGSSTDTQYF
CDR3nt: TGTGCCAGCAGCGTAGGCCACGGATCTTCCACAGATACGCAGTATTTT

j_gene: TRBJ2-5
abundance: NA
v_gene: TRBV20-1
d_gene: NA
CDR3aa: CSARDLTGIQETQYF
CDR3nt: TGCAGTGCTAGAGATCTAACAGGAATCCAAGAGACCCAGTACTTC

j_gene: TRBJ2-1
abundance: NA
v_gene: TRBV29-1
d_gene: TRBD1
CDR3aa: CSAGQDYNEQFF
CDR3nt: TGCAGCGCTGGACAGGATTACAATGAGCAGTTCTTC

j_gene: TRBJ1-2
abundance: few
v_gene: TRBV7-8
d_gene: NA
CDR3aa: CASSLALQGNHGYTF
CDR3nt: TGTGCCAGCAGCTTAGCGCTGCAGGGGAACCATGGCTACACCTTC

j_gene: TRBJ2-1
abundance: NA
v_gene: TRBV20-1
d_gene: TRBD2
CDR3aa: CSARVAGAFYNEQFF
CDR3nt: TGCAGTGCTAGAGTTGCGGGAGCTTTCTACAATGAGCAGTTCTTC

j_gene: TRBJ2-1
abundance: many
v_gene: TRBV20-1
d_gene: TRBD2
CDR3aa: CSAKALAGTRSSYNEQFF
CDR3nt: TGCAGTGCCAAGGCACTAGCGGGCACCCGAAGCTCCTACAATGAGCAGTTCTTC

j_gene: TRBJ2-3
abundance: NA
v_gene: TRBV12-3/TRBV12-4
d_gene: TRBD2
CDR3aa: CASSAARAGVYTDTQYF
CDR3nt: TGTGCCAGCAGCGCCGCTCGGGCGGGAGTTTACACAGATACGCAGTATTTT

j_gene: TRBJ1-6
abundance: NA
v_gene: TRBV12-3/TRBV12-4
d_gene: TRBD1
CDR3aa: CASSLGTGSRNSPLHF
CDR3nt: TGTGCCAGCAGTTTAGGGACAGGGAGCCGAAATTCACCCCTCCACTTT

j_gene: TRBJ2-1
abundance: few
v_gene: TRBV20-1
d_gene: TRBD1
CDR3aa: CSARSPGQGRINEQFF
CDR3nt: TGCAGTGCTAGATCTCCGGGACAGGGGAGGATCAATGAGCAGTTCTTC

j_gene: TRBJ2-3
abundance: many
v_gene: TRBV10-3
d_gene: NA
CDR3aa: CAISEGTDTQYF
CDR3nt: TGTGCCATCAGTGAAGGCACAGATACGCAGTATTTT

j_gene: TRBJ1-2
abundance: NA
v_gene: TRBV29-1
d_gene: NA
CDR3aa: CSATEDGYTF
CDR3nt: TGCAGCGCCACGGAAGATGGCTACACCTTC

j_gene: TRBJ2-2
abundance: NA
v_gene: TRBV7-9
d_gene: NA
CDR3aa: CASSLSASGELFF
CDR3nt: TGTGCCAGCAGCTTAAGCGCGTCCGGGGAGCTGTTTTTT

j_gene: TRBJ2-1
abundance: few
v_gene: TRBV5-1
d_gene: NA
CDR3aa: CASSLGQRVNEQFF
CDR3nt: TGCGCCAGCAGCTTGGGGCAGCGGGTCAATGAGCAGTTCTTC

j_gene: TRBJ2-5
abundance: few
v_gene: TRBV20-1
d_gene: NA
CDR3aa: CSARIIGVGKETQYF
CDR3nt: TGCAGTGCTAGGATAATTGGAGTCGGGAAAGAGACCCAGTACTTC

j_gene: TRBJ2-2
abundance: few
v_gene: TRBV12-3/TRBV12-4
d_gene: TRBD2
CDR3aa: CASSKGLAGGELFF
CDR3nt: TGTGCCAGCTCGAAGGGGCTAGCGGGCGGGGAGCTGTTTTTT

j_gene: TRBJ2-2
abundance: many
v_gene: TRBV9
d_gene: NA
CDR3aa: CASSVGPERTGELFF
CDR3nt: TGTGCCAGCAGCGTAGGCCCTGAAAGGACCGGGGAGCTGTTTTTT

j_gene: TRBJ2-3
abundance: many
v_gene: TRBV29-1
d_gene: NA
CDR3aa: CSVELARGDTQYF
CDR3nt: TGCAGCGTTGAACTAGCCCGGGGAGATACGCAGTATTTT

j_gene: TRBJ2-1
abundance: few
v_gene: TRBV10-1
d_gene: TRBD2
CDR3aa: CASSDSGLAGLNEQFF
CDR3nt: TGCGCCAGCAGTGATTCGGGACTAGCGGGCTTAAATGAGCAGTTCTTC

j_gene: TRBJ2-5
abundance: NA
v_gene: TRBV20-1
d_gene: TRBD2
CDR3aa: CSARGGSGRGETQYF
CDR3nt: TGCAGTGCTAGAGGAGGTAGCGGGAGGGGAGAGACCCAGTACTTC

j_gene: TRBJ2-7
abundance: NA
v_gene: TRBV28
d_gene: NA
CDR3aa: CASSRLWDSRSYEQYF
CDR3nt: TGTGCCAGCAGTCGCTTATGGGACTCGCGCTCCTACGAGCAGTACTTC

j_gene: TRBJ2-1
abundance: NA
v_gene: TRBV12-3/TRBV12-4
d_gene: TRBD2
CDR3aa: CASAGGRGNEQFF
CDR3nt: TGTGCCTCGGCGGGCGGGAGAGGTAATGAGCAGTTCTTC